These T cell receptor beta chains were read from a single sample in a study of T cell responses to AZD1222 COVID-19 vaccine. Libraries were prepared by immunoSEQ multiplex PCR; TCRdb keeps only in-frame clonotypes and omits some of them. The table lists 130,000 or so clones, approximately 94% of them singletons. This sample comprised peripheral blood, obtained on day 0 of AZD1222 vaccination. The origin of the receptors is an adult in good health. CDR3s include the opening cysteine and the closing phenylalanine or tryptophan. D genes are given only for firm matches. Clone sizes are given selectively: once, few, many, or a class where the clone is expanded.

v_gene,abundance,j_gene,d_gene,CDR3aa,CDR3nt
TRBV18,NA,TRBJ1-3,TRBD1,CASSPSTGVGNTIYF,TGTGCCAGCTCACCATCGACAGGGGTTGGAAACACCATATATTTT
TRBV21-1,NA,TRBJ2-2,NA,CASPQRGGTGELFF,TGTGCCAGCCCCCAGAGGGGTGGAACCGGGGAGCTGTTTTTT
TRBV18,NA,TRBJ1-1,NA,CASRPTIDMNTEAFF,TGTGCCAGCCGACCGACCATCGATATGAACACTGAAGCTTTCTTT
TRBV10-3,NA,TRBJ2-3,NA,CAISETTGTDTQYF,TGTGCCATCAGTGAGACCACGGGCACAGATACGCAGTATTTT
TRBV7-6,NA,TRBJ1-1,TRBD1,CASSLGTGLMNTEAFF,TGTGCCAGCAGCTTGGGGACAGGGCTGATGAACACTGAAGCTTTCTTT
TRBV7-9,NA,TRBJ1-1,NA,CASSLFPGTEAFF,TGTGCCAGCAGCTTATTCCCGGGGACTGAAGCTTTCTTT
TRBV5-1,few,TRBJ1-2,NA,CASSQDGNYGYTF,TGCGCCAGCAGCCAGGACGGGAACTATGGCTACACCTTC
TRBV7-2,NA,TRBJ1-5,TRBD1,CASSLWTGGSQPQHF,TGTGCCAGCAGCTTATGGACAGGGGGCTCTCAGCCCCAGCATTTT
TRBV7-2,NA,TRBJ2-7,NA,CASSWSRSSYEQYF,TGTGCCAGCAGCTGGAGCCGTAGCTCCTACGAGCAGTACTTC
TRBV18,NA,TRBJ2-3,NA,CASSPRDTQSDTQYF,TGTGCCAGCTCACCGCGGGACACACAATCAGATACGCAGTATTTT
TRBV30,NA,TRBJ2-2,NA,CAWGTGYRTGELFF,TGTGCCTGGGGAACGGGGTACCGTACCGGGGAGCTGTTTTTT
TRBV30,NA,TRBJ2-1,NA,CAWSETFEQFF,TGTGCCTGGAGTGAGACTTTTGAGCAGTTCTTC
TRBV3-1/TRBV3-2,NA,TRBJ2-3,TRBD2,CASSQVSGRAKGTDTQYF,TGTGCCAGCAGCCAAGTAAGCGGGAGGGCCAAGGGGACAGATACGCAGTATTTT
TRBV7-9,NA,TRBJ2-3,NA,CASSLVATEGQYF,TGTGCCAGCAGCTTAGTGGCGACCGAGGGGCAGTATTTT
TRBV7-9,NA,TRBJ1-4,NA,CASRGGGSENEKLFF,TGTGCCAGCAGGGGCGGGGGGTCGGAGAATGAAAAACTGTTTTTT
TRBV9,once,TRBJ2-1,NA,CASSERGGSSYNEQFF,TGTGCCAGCAGCGAGAGGGGGGGAAGCTCCTACAATGAGCAGTTCTTC
TRBV2,few,TRBJ2-7,TRBD2,CASSDGGRVVEQYF,TGTGCCAGCAGTGATGGCGGGAGGGTCGTCGAGCAGTACTTC
TRBV19,once,TRBJ1-2,NA,CASTPGIYGYTF,TGTGCCAGTACCCCGGGGATTTATGGCTACACCTTC
TRBV27,NA,TRBJ1-5,NA,CASSLGSDPAAQPQHF,TGTGCCAGCAGTTTAGGGTCGGACCCCGCGGCCCAGCCCCAGCATTTT
TRBV7-8,NA,TRBJ2-7,NA,CASSPRVSYEQYF,TGTGCCAGCAGCCCGCGGGTATCCTACGAGCAGTACTTC
TRBV29-1,NA,TRBJ1-1,NA,CSVVGTLEGNTEAFF,TGCAGCGTTGTCGGGACACTCGAGGGGAACACTGAAGCTTTCTTT
TRBV5-1,NA,TRBJ2-7,NA,CASSPTGEGYEQYF,TGCGCCAGCAGCCCTACAGGGGAGGGCTACGAGCAGTACTTC